The source of this T cell receptor beta chain is a study of long-term antiretroviral therapy in people with HIV. Study conclusions and caveats: Older ART regimens may have been in use when blood was drawn between the mid-2000s and the late 2010s. Pre-ART clonal expansions dominated every time point's repertoire.

immunoSEQ v3.0 was run at survey level. What sequencing targeted per sample was about 35,000-55,000 T-cell genomes. TCRdb keeps only in-frame clones here, not all; method: immunoSEQ multiplex PCR. The profile covers about 29,000 clones, with about 93% appearing a single time and 9% to 12% taken by the ten largest. The CDR3 contains 14 residues. Germline-derived CDR1 and CDR2 are SQVTM and ANQGSEA. Trimming removed 7 bases from V and 7 bases from J; junction bases left unmatched: 11. At minimum, one pre-ART and two post-ART PBMC samples were obtained from each donor. On this clone: The antigen is undetermined.

The receptor comes from a man aged 35 to 55 with HIV. The chain couples TRBV29-1 to TRBJ2-2; 8 nucleotides agree with TRBD2. The specimen comprised unsorted PBMCs, sampled 6.2 years after starting antiretroviral therapy. CDR3 in DNA: TGCAGCGCGTTGATCGGGGGGGCCGGCGGGGAGCTGTTTTTT. Translation gives CSALIGGAGGELFF.